This TCR beta chain came from a study of T cells after yellow fever vaccination. Study-wide findings and caveats: Across the CD4 and CD8 compartments, a small share of clonotypes was present in both.

UMIs and a universal primer site were added when TCR cDNA was made by 5'RACE template switching. Each CDR3 protein gets one entry after TCRdb re-called the 5' RACE reads with MiXCR. The table records roughly 330,000 distinct CDR3 sequences, around 7% of them present only once. This CDR3 is built from 14 residues. Trimming took off 6 bases at V and 1 base at J, with 15 bases between the two ends. Germline V lookup: CDR1 SQVTM, CDR2 ANQGSEA. Comments on this clonotype: Its antigen is still unknown.

Sequenced material: PBMCs, taken roughly 46 days after the first yellow fever vaccination. The clonotype originates from a young man who received the YFV17D yellow fever vaccine. The chain couples TRBV29-1 to TRBJ2-5; no firm D call. The CDR3 nucleotides are TGCAGCGTCGAACCCCGCGAAGTCCAAGAGACCCAGTACTTC. It specifies CSVEPREVQETQYF.